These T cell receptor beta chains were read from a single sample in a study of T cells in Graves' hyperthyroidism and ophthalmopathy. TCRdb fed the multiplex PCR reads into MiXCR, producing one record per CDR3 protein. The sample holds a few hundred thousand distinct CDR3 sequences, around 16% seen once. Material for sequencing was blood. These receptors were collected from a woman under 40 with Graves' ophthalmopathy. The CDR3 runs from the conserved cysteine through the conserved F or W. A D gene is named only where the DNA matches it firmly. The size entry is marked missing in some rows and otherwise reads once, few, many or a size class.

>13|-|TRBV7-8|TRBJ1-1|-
CASSRLPGDGAFF
TGTGCCAGCAGCCGACTTCCAGGGGATGGGGCTTTCTTT
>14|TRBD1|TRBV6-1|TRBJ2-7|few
CASEALDRDHEQYF
TGTGCCAGCGAAGCCCTGGACAGGGATCACGAGCAGTACTTC
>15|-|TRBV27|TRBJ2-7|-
CASSFGAGLPHEQYF
TGTGCCAGCAGTTTTGGGGCAGGGCTCCCCCACGAGCAGTACTTC
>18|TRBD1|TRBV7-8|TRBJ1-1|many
CASSHKTLTGAMNTEAFF
TGTGCCAGCAGCCACAAAACCCTTACAGGGGCCATGAACACTGAAGCTTTCTTT
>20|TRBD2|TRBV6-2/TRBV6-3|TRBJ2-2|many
CASSYRLAGVPNTNTGELFF
TGTGCCAGCAGTTACAGACTAGCGGGAGTCCCCAACACGAACACCGGGGAGCTGTTTTTT
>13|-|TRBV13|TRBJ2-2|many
CASSSNSRGELFF
TGTGCCAGCAGCTCCAACTCGCGGGGGGAGCTGTTTTTT
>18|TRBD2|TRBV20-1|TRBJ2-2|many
CSAEGLAGAYANTGELFF
TGCAGTGCGGAAGGACTAGCGGGAGCCTACGCGAACACCGGGGAGCTGTTTTTT
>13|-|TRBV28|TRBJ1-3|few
CASSSSGGNTIYF
TGTGCCAGCAGCTCCTCGGGAGGAAACACCATATATTTT
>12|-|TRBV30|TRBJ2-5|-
CAWSGPLGAQYF
TGTGCCTGGAGTGGGCCGTTGGGAGCCCAGTACTTC
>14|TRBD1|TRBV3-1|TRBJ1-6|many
CASSLRTGNSPLHF
TGTGCCAGCAGCCTACGGACAGGCAATTCACCCCTCCACTTT
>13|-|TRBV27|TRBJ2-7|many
CASSERDSYEQYF
TGTGCCAGCAGCGAACGGGACTCCTACGAGCAGTACTTC
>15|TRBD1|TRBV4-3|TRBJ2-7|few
CASQHRQGDSYEQYF
TGCGCCAGCCAACACCGACAGGGGGATTCCTACGAGCAGTACTTC
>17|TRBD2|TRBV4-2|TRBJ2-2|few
CASSQGLAGAHTGELFF
TGTGCCAGCAGCCAAGGACTAGCGGGAGCCCACACCGGGGAGCTGTTTTTT
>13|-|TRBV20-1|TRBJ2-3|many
CSAPQVLGDTQYF
TGCAGTGCTCCTCAGGTGTTAGGAGATACGCAGTATTTT
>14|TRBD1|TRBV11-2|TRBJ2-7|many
CASSQRQGMGEQYF
TGTGCCAGCAGCCAAAGACAGGGCATGGGCGAGCAGTACTTC
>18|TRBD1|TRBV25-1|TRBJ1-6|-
CASSDSGQNPFYNSPLHF
TGTGCCAGCAGTGATTCGGGACAGAACCCCTTCTATAATTCACCCCTCCACTTT
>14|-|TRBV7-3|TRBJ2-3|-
CASSSSRGSGMQYF
TGTGCCAGCAGCTCAAGTCGGGGGTCAGGGATGCAGTATTTT
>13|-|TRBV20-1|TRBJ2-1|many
CSAREGTEREQFF
TGCAGTGCTAGAGAAGGGACCGAAAGGGAGCAGTTCTTC
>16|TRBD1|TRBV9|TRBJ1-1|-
CASSGRGTGGGTEAFF
TGTGCCAGCAGCGGCCGCGGCACAGGGGGAGGGACTGAAGCTTTCTTT
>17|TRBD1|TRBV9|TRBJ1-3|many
CASSVGDRGNSGNTIYF
TGTGCCAGCAGCGTAGGGGACAGGGGAAACTCTGGAAACACCATATATTTT
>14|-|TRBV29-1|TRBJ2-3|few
CSVEDRRDEDTQYF
TGCAGCGTTGAAGATCGGCGGGACGAGGATACGCAGTATTTT
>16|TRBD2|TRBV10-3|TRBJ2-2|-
CAISWAASGNTGELFF
TGTGCCATCAGTTGGGCGGCTAGCGGGAACACCGGGGAGCTGTTTTTT